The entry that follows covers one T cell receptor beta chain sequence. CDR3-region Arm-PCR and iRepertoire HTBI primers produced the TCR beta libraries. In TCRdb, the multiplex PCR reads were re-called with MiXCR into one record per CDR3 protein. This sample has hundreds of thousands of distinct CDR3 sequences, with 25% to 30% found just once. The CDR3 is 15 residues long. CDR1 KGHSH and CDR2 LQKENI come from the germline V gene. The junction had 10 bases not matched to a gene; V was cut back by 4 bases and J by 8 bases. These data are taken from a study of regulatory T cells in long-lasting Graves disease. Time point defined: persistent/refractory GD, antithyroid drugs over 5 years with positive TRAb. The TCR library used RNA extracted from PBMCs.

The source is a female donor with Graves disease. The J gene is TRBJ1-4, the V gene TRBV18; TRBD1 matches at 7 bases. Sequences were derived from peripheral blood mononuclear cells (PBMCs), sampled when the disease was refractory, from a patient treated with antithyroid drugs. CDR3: CASSRGTDGLEKLFF. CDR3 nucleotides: TGTGCCAGCTCACGTGGGACAGATGGGCTCGAAAAACTGTTTTTT.